Below, 21 T cell receptor beta chains from the same sample are listed, as sequenced in a study of human T cells and chemical hapten exposure. The time point: pre-sensitization, week 0. Treatment denoted: therapeutic diphenylcyclopropenone sensitization with weekly scalp DPC. MiXCR, run by TCRdb on the RACE reads, gives a single entry per CDR3 protein. The table lists fewer than 300,000 distinct CDR3 sequences, around 7% of them singletons. The sequencing used whole blood, collected in connection with sensitization to the hapten diphenylcyclopropenone (DPC). The receptors derive from a man younger than 35 with alopecia areata. Some clones in this sample may be carry-over from other donors' samples.

The chain uses TRBV12-3 or TRBV12-4 and TRBJ2-2; maybe TRBD1 (5 bases). The germline V and J ends were trimmed by 3 bases and 1 base, with 9 bases remaining between them. The CDR3 sequence is 15 residues long. In nucleotides, the CDR3 is TGTGCCAGCAGTTTGGGGCAGAGGAACACCGGGGAGCTGTTTTTT. Translation gives CASSLGQRNTGELFF.

This clonotype was seen more than once but under ten times. The chain uses TRBV7-3 and TRBJ1-1, with D perhaps TRBD1 (5 bases). The length of the CDR3 is 15 residues. CDR1 is SGHTA and CDR2 is FQGTGA in the germline V gene. The V and J ends lost 1 base and 2 bases respectively, with 11 bases between them. The CDR3 reads CASSLMGGVNTEAFF. In nucleotides, the CDR3 is TGTGCCAGCAGCTTAATGGGGGGAGTAAACACTGAAGCTTTCTTT.

The chain is built from TRBV19 and TRBJ2-1; 8 bases agree with TRBD2. The CDR3 consists of 15 residues. The V and J ends lost 4 bases and 8 bases, in that order; junction bases with no gene match: 10. The germline CDR1 and CDR2 sequences are LNHDA and SQIVND (reference sequence). For the CDR3, the DNA is TGTGCCAGTAGTACCTCGCGGGGGGCGGGCGATGAGCAGTTCTTC. This encodes CASSTSRGAGDEQFF.

A few counts support this clonotype. This sequence joins TRBV6-5 and TRBJ1-1; TRBD1 matches 9 bases. CDR1 is MNHEY, CDR2 SVGAGI, per germline. This CDR3 contains 16 residues. V shed 5 bases and J 0 bases; nucleotides not matched to a gene: 7. DNA for the CDR3: TGTGCCAGCAGTCAAGCCGGACAGGGGATGAACACTGAAGCTTTCTTT. Amino acid sequence: CASSQAGQGMNTEAFF.

The sample holds a few counts of this clonotype. The rearrangement uses TRBV3-1 and TRBJ1-6, with 8 bases identical to TRBD1. The CDR3 length is 15 residues. Germline-derived CDR1 and CDR2 are LGHDT and YNNKEL (reference sequence). Trimming took 4 bases from V and 6 from J; bases not matched to a gene: 5. This CDR3 is CASSLPQGVNSPLHF. The CDR3 DNA is TGTGCCAGCAGCCTACCACAGGGGGTTAATTCACCCCTCCACTTT.

The chain has TRBV5-8 and TRBJ1-5; 9 positions match TRBD1. This CDR3 contains 16 residues. J lost 5 bases, V lost 2 bases, and 8 bases had no gene match. The V gene's germline CDR1 is SGHTS and CDR2 YDEGEE. CDR3 in amino acids: CASSFEDRGSHQPQHF. DNA for the CDR3: TGTGCCAGCAGCTTTGAAGACAGGGGGTCCCATCAGCCCCAGCATTTT. Full variable domain (rest looked up from reference TRBV5-8 and TRBJ1-5): EAGVTQSPTHLIKTRGQQATLRCSPISGHTSVYWYQQALGLGLQFLLWYDEGEERNRGNFPPRFSGRQFPNYSSELNVNALELEDSALYLCASSFEDRGSHQPQHFGDGTRLSIL.

This rearrangement joins TRBV12-3 or TRBV12-4 to TRBJ1-1; D unresolved. CDR3 length: 12 amino acids. Trimming cost V 3 bases and J 4 bases, with 6 bases left between them. CDR3 coding DNA: TGTGCCAGCAGTTTTACCACCACTGAAGCTTTCTTT. It is translated as CASSFTTTEAFF.

The J gene is TRBJ2-2, the V gene TRBV4-3; 8 positions agree with TRBD2. CDR1 LGHNA and CDR2 YSLEER come from the germline V gene. V gave up 4 bases and J gave up 0 bases; unmatched junction bases: 4. This CDR3 is 16 amino acids long. CDR3: CASSRVSGANTGELFF. For the CDR3, the DNA is TGCGCCAGCAGCCGAGTTAGCGGGGCGAACACCGGGGAGCTGTTTTTT.

This clonotype was found a few times. The chain uses TRBV3-1 and TRBJ2-1, with D unclear. The V gene lost 1 base and the J gene lost 10 bases, with 8 bases spanning the gap. Germline-derived CDR1 and CDR2 are LGHDT and YNNKEL (reference sequence). This CDR3 is built from 12 residues. CDR3 in DNA: TGTGCCAGCAGCCAAGTGCCCCAGGAGCAGTTCTTC. It codes for CASSQVPQEQFF.

The V and J genes are TRBV6-2 or TRBV6-3 and TRBJ1-2; D might be TRBD1 (6 bases). This CDR3 has 14 residues. Trimming took off 2 bases at V and 4 bases at J, with 11 bases between the two ends. CDR1 MNHEY and CDR2 SVGEGT come from the germline V gene. The CDR3 here is CASSYGGTSYGYTF. Here the CDR3 DNA reads TGTGCCAGCAGTTACGGCGGGACAAGCTATGGCTACACCTTC.

This clonotype was picked up many times. The V and J genes are TRBV5-1 and TRBJ2-1; tentative D call: TRBD2 (6 bases). The CDR3 is 15 residues long. Trimming removed 4 bases at V and 5 bases at J, with 16 bases between. CDR1 and CDR2 (germline): SGHRS, YFSETQ. CDR3 bases: TGCGCCAGCAGCCGCGCGGGACTGACCAACAATGAGCAGTTCTTC. This encodes CASSRAGLTNNEQFF.

The CDR3: CASGTGGYTEAFF. Here the CDR3 DNA reads TGTGCCAGCGGGACAGGGGGATATACTGAAGCTTTCTTT. The chain combines TRBV25-1 with TRBJ1-1, with 11 bases matching TRBD1. J lost 5 bases, V lost 8 bases, and 4 bases had no gene match. This CDR3 has 13 residues. The germline CDR1 and CDR2 sequences are MGHDK and SYGVNS.

This clonotype was counted a few times. The V gene is TRBV5-1, the J gene TRBJ1-1; D gene ambiguous. CDR3 size: 13 residues. Germline CDR1 and CDR2: SGHRS and YFSETQ. Trimming cost V 2 bases and J 7 bases, with 12 bases left between them. The CDR3 is CASSLRRTIEAFF. CDR3 sequence (DNA): TGCGCCAGCAGCTTAAGGCGGACGATTGAAGCTTTCTTT.

This chain joins TRBV7-6 and TRBJ1-2, with a weak D call TRBD1 (6 bases). CDR1 is SGHVS, CDR2 FNYEAQ, per germline. This CDR3 spans 14 amino acids. V lost 1 base and J 7 bases, leaving 13 bases between the germline ends. The CDR3 bases are TGTGCCAGCAGCTTAGAGTTAACAGGGAGTGGCTACACCTTC. Protein sequence: CASSLELTGSGYTF.

This clonotype was counted only a few times. V is TRBV9 and J is TRBJ2-2, with 7 bases matching TRBD1. Looked up from germline, CDR1 is SGDLS and CDR2 is YYNGEE. This CDR3 is 14 amino acids long. The ends lost 0 bases at V and 7 bases at J; junction bases unmatched: 3. The CDR3 DNA sequence: TGTGCCAGCAGCGTAGAGGGGGCCGTCGGGGAGCTGTTTTTT. The encoded protein is CASSVEGAVGELFF.

This clonotype was recorded many times. This rearrangement joins TRBV10-3 to TRBJ1-5, with a possible D match to TRBD1 (5 bases). The CDR3 spans 15 residues. Trimming pared 8 bases from V and 2 bases from J, leaving 16 bases between. Germline lookup yields CDR1 ENHRY and CDR2 SYGVKD. CDR3 DNA sequence: TGTGCCATCGGATGGTCTCGGGGGGGCAATCAGCCCCAGCATTTT. Its protein product is CAIGWSRGGNQPQHF.

This clonotype has only a few counts. The chain couples TRBV12-3 or TRBV12-4 to TRBJ1-6, with no clear D. Trimming shortened V by 4 bases and J by 8 bases, and 9 bases separated the two germline ends. There are 13 residues in the CDR3. In DNA form, the CDR3 reads TGTGCCAGCAGTTCGGACTGGGATTCACCCCTCCACTTT. Residues: CASSSDWDSPLHF.

V is TRBV4-1 and J is TRBJ2-2; D remains ambiguous. The V end lost 3 bases, the J end lost 5 bases, and 10 bases lay between the germline ends. In germline, CDR1 is MGHRA, CDR2 YSYEKL. The length of the CDR3 is 14 residues. CDR3 protein: CASSHPGVTGELFF. In nucleotides, the CDR3 is TGCGCCAGCAGCCACCCTGGGGTAACCGGGGAGCTGTTTTTT.

The sample holds a few counts of this clonotype. The V gene is TRBV18, the J gene TRBJ1-2; no definite D call. V lost 2 bases to trimming and J lost 5 bases, with 12 bases between them. The CDR3 sequence is 14 residues long. Per the germline V gene, CDR1 is KGHSH and CDR2 is LQKENI. In DNA, the CDR3 is TGTGCCAGCTCACCAGAGCAGGAGATTTATGGCTACACCTTC. This translates into CASSPEQEIYGYTF.

The chain has TRBV5-1 and TRBJ1-6; the D is unclear. The CDR3 totals 13 residues. Germline V gene data show CDR1 as SGHRS and CDR2 as YFSETQ. V was clipped by 3 bases and J by 6 bases, with 7 bases between them. DNA for the CDR3: TGCGCCAGCAGCTCGTCGTTTAATTCACCCCTCCACTTT. This codes for CASSSSFNSPLHF. The whole variable domain, filled in from reference TRBV5-1 and TRBJ1-6, reads KAGVTQTPRYLIKTRGQQVTLSCSPISGHRSVSWYQQTPGQGLQFLFEYFSETQRNKGNFPGRFSGRQFSNSRSEMNVSTLELGDSALYLCASSSSFNSPLHFGNGTRLTVT.

The CDR3 sequence is CASSQERYEQYF. CDR3 bases: TGTGCCAGCAGCCAAGAGCGCTACGAGCAGTACTTC. The chain couples TRBV3-1 to TRBJ2-7; D gene unclear. Germline loops: CDR1 LGHDT, CDR2 YNNKEL (reference sequence). The V gene lost 0 bases and the J gene lost 3 bases, with 3 bases spanning the gap. This CDR3 is 12 amino acids long.